This T cell receptor (beta chain) derives from a study of human CD8 memory T cell subsets. Study-level points and caveats: Chao1 estimates indicated that stem-like memory T cells may be more diverse than precursor exhausted T cells.

Libraries of TCR beta chains were produced by 5' RACE (UMI-labeled). TCRdb reprocessed the 5' RACE reads, with one entry per CDR3 protein and no DNA. The specimen's table records under 8,000 distinct CDR3 sequences. Germline values: CDR1 SGHTA, CDR2 FQGNSA. The CDR3 has 15 amino acids. The TSTEM subset meant CD8+ memory cells that were CCR7+, PD-1- and TIGIT-. About this clonotype itself: What it binds is unknown.

V usage is TRBV7-2 and J usage is TRBJ1-6; TCRdb proposes TRBD1, but this gene call is untestable without DNA. This receptor was identified in a human donor in good health. Sequenced: CD8+ stem-like memory T cells (TSCM and TCM) sorted from PBMCs. Regarding subset: stem-like memory CD8 T cells (TSTEM), CCR7+ PD-1- TIGIT-. CDR3 region: CASSPGQGALSPLHF.